This T cell receptor (beta chain) was profiled in a study of blood T cells in healthy people across ages. The study, taken as a whole, reports: Diversity of TCR beta per million T cells declined in a roughly linear way with age.

The table lists this clonotype with many counts. Its antigen is unknown. Germline-derived CDR1 and CDR2 are LNHNV and YYDKDF (reference sequence). CDR3 length: 16 amino acids. The J segment lost 13 bases and the V segment lost 1 base, leaving 13 bases of the junction unmatched. A second PCR, run for roughly 6 to 11 cycles, used a sample-barcoded 5' primer plus a J-beta primer mix. Each of the samples gave a minimum of 3 million paired-end reads that contained CDR3. In TCRdb, the 5' RACE reads were re-called with MiXCR into one record per CDR3 protein. The sample has 900,000 to 950,000 distinct CDR3 sequences; 25% to 30% are singletons. The total RNA that was extracted per sample amounted to at least 5.5 micrograms. These records were also assigned to another study, of T cells of mothers and their children. From that study: Thymic selection, a shaping force on TCR recombination output, acts similarly in related and unrelated pairs.

The sequencing sample was made of blood. The source of this sequence is a woman in her 40s in good health. The V call is TRBV15, the J call TRBJ2-4, with TRBD1 matching 10 bases. CDR3 DNA sequence: TGTGCCACCAGCAGAGGGACCGGGACAGGGGTTGGGGAGCAGTACTTC. This sequence encodes CATSRGTGTGVGEQYF.